This T cell receptor (beta chain) was recovered during a study of blood T cells in healthy people across ages. Notes on the study in general: Per million T cells, TCR beta diversity dropped about linearly as age rose. Higher diversity and more naive CD4+ cells were features of long-lived donors, compared to aged donors.

Germline V gives CDR1 SGHRS, CDR2 YFSETQ. CDR3 size: 14 residues. Extraction of total RNA produced a minimum of 5.5 micrograms from each sample. This clonotype was counted at least ten times. Its antigen is unknown. The junction differs from germline at one of its ends, possibly a read error. A second PCR, run for roughly 7 to 12 cycles, used a sample-barcoded 5' primer plus a J-beta primer mix. Each cDNA molecule, via a template-switch adaptor with 12 random nucleotides, was tagged. MiXCR was run by TCRdb on the 5' RACE reads, yielding one entry per CDR3 protein. The sample consists of 1.2 million to 1.5 million distinct CDR3 sequences, approximately 40% of them appearing once.

The origin of this receptor is a woman between 18 and 29 years old in good health. The chain is built from TRBV5-1 and TRBJ2-7; D may be TRBD2 (5 bases). The specimen sequenced was blood. CDR3 protein: CASSVGSGTYEQYF. The CDR3 DNA sequence: TGTGCCAGCAGCGTAGGCAGCGGAACCTACGAGCAGTACTTC.